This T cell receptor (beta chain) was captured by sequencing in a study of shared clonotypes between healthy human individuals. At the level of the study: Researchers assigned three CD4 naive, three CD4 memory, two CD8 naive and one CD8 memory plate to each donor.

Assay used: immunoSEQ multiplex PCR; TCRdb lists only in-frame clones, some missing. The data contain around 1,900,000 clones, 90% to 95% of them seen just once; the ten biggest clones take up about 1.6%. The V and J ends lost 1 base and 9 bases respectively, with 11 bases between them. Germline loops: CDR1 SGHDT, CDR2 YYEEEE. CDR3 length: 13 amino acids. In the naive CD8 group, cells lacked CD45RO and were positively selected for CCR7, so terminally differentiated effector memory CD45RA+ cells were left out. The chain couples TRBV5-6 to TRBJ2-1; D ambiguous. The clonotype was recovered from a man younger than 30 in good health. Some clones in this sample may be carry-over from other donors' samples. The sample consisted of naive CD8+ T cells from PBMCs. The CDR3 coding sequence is TGTGCCAGCAGCTTGACGGCGGCCAGTGAGCAGTTCTTC. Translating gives CASSLTAASEQFF. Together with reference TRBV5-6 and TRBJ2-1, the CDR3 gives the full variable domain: DAGVTQSPTHLIKTRGQQVTLRCSPKSGHDTVSWYQQALGQGPQFIFQYYEEEERQRGNFPDRFSGHQFPNYSSELNVNALLLGDSALYLCASSLTAASEQFFGPGTRLTVL.